A single TCR beta chain is shown here with its context. Its specificity is unknown. The data belong to a study of T cells in Graves' hyperthyroidism and ophthalmopathy. Amplification yielded TCR beta CDR3 regions, with RNA transcripts as the source. In the first-round RT-PCR of the TCR CDR3, the HTBI primer set was used. TCRdb reprocessed the multiplex PCR reads via MiXCR and lists one record per CDR3 protein. The table lists a few hundred thousand distinct CDR3 sequences, more than 20% of them singletons, with 70% to 75% in the top ten. Germline CDR1 SEHNR, CDR2 FQNEAQ (reference sequence). The CDR3 covers 16 residues. V gave up 2 bases and J gave up 4 bases, with 17 bases separating them. The study's findings and limits: By a 13 V-J model, ophthalmopathy was set apart from stable hyperthyroidism.

The study defined stable Graves' hyperthyroidism as no ophthalmopathy progression within 18 months. Hyperthyroidism had been newly diagnosed in patients aged 18 to 65, and its duration was under 2 months. Any patient presenting with uncontrolled infection, other autoimmune disease, pregnancy or lactation was left out. The sequence derives from a man aged 50 to 59 with Graves' hyperthyroidism. The V call is TRBV7-9, the J call TRBJ2-5; no firm D call. Sequencing was performed on blood. CDR3 DNA: TGTGCCAGCAGCTTAAGTTCCCTAGAGGCTAGAGAGACCCAGTACTTC. Its protein is CASSLSSLEARETQYF.